These T cell receptor beta chains were read from a single sample in a study of T cell responses to AZD1222 COVID-19 vaccine. Repertoires were generated with immunoSEQ multiplex PCR, while TCRdb's copy carries only in-frame clones and drops some. The sample lists roughly 45,000 clones, over 65% occurring once. Source: peripheral blood, taken on day 0 of AZD1222 vaccination. The source is an adult in good health. Each CDR3 is given with its conserved first and last residue. D genes are given only for firm matches. The size entry is marked missing in some rows and otherwise reads once, few, many or a size class.

v_gene	d_gene	abundance	j_gene	CDR3aa	CDR3nt
TRBV19	TRBD1	.	TRBJ1-5	CASSQGAAGQPQHF	TGTGCCAGTTCCCAGGGGGCGGCGGGTCAGCCCCAGCATTTT
TRBV19	TRBD1	.	TRBJ2-7	CASRKLPGGVDEQYF	TGTGCCAGTAGAAAGCTACCAGGGGGCGTGGACGAGCAGTACTTC
TRBV4-1	.	.	TRBJ2-5	CASSQGALLAGTQYF	TGCGCCAGCAGCCAAGGGGCTCTACTAGCTGGGACCCAGTACTTC
TRBV28	TRBD1	.	TRBJ1-2	CASRRQGGQGYTF	TGTGCCAGCAGACGACAGGGAGGGCAAGGCTACACCTTC
TRBV25-1	.	.	TRBJ1-1	CASTTAGLKAFF	TGTGCCAGCACAACGGCCGGGTTGAAGGCTTTCTTT
TRBV9	.	.	TRBJ2-2	CASSEDYTGELFF	TGTGCCAGCAGTGAAGACTACACCGGGGAGCTGTTTTTT
TRBV6-2/TRBV6-3	.	.	TRBJ1-5	CASSYPAGGRSDQPQHF	TGTGCCAGCAGTTACCCCGCGGGGGGGCGCAGTGATCAGCCCCAGCATTTT
TRBV11-2	.	.	TRBJ1-1	CASSLQEDTEAFF	TGTGCCAGCAGCTTACAGGAAGACACTGAAGCTTTCTTT
TRBV6-5	.	.	TRBJ1-3	CASGMVGSGNTIYF	TGTGCCAGCGGGATGGTCGGCTCCGGAAACACCATATATTTT
TRBV15	.	.	TRBJ1-1	CATSRDRNTEAFF	TGTGCCACCAGCAGAGACAGGAACACTGAAGCTTTCTTT
TRBV6-5	.	.	TRBJ1-1	CASNPQGGPEAFF	TGTGCCAGCAATCCACAGGGAGGCCCTGAAGCTTTCTTT
TRBV6-5	.	.	TRBJ2-7	CASSYSPTTYEQYF	TGTGCCAGCAGTTACAGTCCGACCACCTACGAGCAGTACTTC
TRBV4-1	TRBD2	.	TRBJ2-5	CASSQSSGSRETQYF	TGCGCCAGCAGCCAATCTAGCGGGAGCAGGGAGACCCAGTACTTC
TRBV7-3	TRBD1	.	TRBJ2-1	CASSLEGQGGNEQFF	TGTGCCAGCAGCTTAGAAGGACAGGGGGGAAATGAGCAGTTCTTC
TRBV3-1/TRBV3-2	TRBD2	medium-sized	TRBJ2-7	CASSQNRLAGGTNYEQYF	TGTGCCAGCAGCCAAAATCGACTAGCGGGTGGAACGAACTACGAGCAGTACTTC
TRBV5-6	.	.	TRBJ2-7	CASSRQREQYF	TGTGCCAGCAGCAGACAGCGCGAGCAGTACTTC
TRBV5-1	TRBD2	.	TRBJ2-3	CASRREASLDTQYF	TGCGCCAGCAGGCGGGAGGCGTCTCTAGATACGCAGTATTTT
TRBV10-1	.	.	TRBJ1-1	CASSPRRSEAFF	TGCGCCAGCAGCCCCCGGCGTTCTGAAGCTTTCTTT
TRBV27	.	.	TRBJ1-2	CASGYGGFGYGYTF	TGTGCCAGCGGATATGGGGGTTTCGGCTATGGCTACACCTTC
TRBV7-2	TRBD2	.	TRBJ2-1	CASSLPLAGEEFF	TGTGCCAGCAGCTTACCACTAGCGGGAGAAGAGTTCTTC
TRBV25-1	.	.	TRBJ1-2	CASSDEGNGNYGYTF	TGTGCCAGCAGTGACGAGGGGAACGGGAACTATGGCTACACCTTC
TRBV7-2	.	.	TRBJ1-2	CASSLVAGGKNGYTF	TGTGCCAGCAGCTTAGTTGCCGGGGGAAAGAATGGCTACACCTTC
TRBV5-4	.	.	TRBJ2-3	CASSKDSTDTQYF	TGTGCCAGCAGCAAGGACAGCACAGATACGCAGTATTTT
TRBV7-9	.	.	TRBJ1-1	CASSLLTEAFF	TGTGCCAGCAGCCTCCTAACTGAAGCTTTCTTT
TRBV30	TRBD1	few	TRBJ1-1	CAWSVWTGAVEGTEAFF	TGTGCCTGGAGTGTATGGACAGGGGCGGTTGAGGGCACTGAAGCTTTCTTT
TRBV6-5	.	.	TRBJ2-1	CASSGSNEQFF	TGTGCCAGCAGCGGGAGTAATGAGCAGTTCTTC
TRBV6-1	TRBD2	.	TRBJ2-2	CASSELVSGGSNTGELFF	TGTGCCAGCAGTGAATTGGTTAGCGGGGGATCGAACACCGGGGAGCTGTTTTTT
TRBV3-1/TRBV3-2	TRBD1	.	TRBJ1-6	CASSPTGQGGSPLHF	TGTGCCAGCAGCCCTACGGGACAGGGTGGTTCACCCCTCCACTTT
TRBV27	.	few	TRBJ1-5	CASSPGQNQPQHF	TGTGCCAGCAGTCCTGGGCAGAATCAGCCCCAGCATTTT
TRBV6-2/TRBV6-3	.	.	TRBJ2-2	CASSYTNTGELFF	TGTGCCAGCAGTTATACGAACACCGGGGAGCTGTTTTTT
TRBV11-2	TRBD2	.	TRBJ2-1	CASETAAGLASEQFF	TGTGCCAGCGAGACCGCAGCGGGACTAGCTAGTGAGCAGTTCTTC
TRBV10-3	.	.	TRBJ2-3	CAILGSADTQYF	TGTGCCATACTAGGTTCGGCAGATACGCAGTATTTT
TRBV6-5	TRBD2	.	TRBJ2-5	CASRGSTSGKETQYF	TGTGCCAGCAGGGGATCGACTAGCGGGAAGGAGACCCAGTACTTC
TRBV30	.	.	TRBJ2-3	CAWRDSYTDTQYF	TGTGCCTGGAGGGACAGCTACACAGATACGCAGTATTTT
TRBV18	TRBD2	.	TRBJ2-7	CASSLSGRAVYEQYF	TGTGCCAGCTCACTGAGCGGGAGGGCCGTATACGAGCAGTACTTC
TRBV7-9	TRBD1	.	TRBJ1-2	CASSRDSNYGYTF	TGTGCCAGCAGCCGGGACAGCAACTATGGCTACACCTTC
TRBV6-5	TRBD1	.	TRBJ1-4	CASRTGGSDEKLFF	TGTGCCAGCAGGACAGGGGGCTCAGACGAAAAACTGTTTTTT